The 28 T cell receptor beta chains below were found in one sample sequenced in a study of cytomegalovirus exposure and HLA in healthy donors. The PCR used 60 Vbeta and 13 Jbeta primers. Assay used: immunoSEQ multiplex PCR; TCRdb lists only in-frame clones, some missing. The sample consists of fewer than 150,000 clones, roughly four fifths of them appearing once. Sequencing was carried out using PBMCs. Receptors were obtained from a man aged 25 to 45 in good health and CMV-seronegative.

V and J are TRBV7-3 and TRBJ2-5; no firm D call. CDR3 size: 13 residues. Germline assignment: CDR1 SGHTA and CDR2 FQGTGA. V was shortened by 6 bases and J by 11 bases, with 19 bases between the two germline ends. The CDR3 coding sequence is TGTGCCAGCAGTCAGCCCCCCGCTCAGGCTCAGTACTTC. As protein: CASSQPPAQAQYF. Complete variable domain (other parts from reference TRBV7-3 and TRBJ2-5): GAGVSQTPSNKVTEKGKYVELRCDPISGHTALYWYRQSLGQGPEFLIYFQGTGAADDSGLPNDRFFAVRPEGSVSTLKIQRTERGDSAVYLCASSQPPAQAQYFGPGTRLLVL.

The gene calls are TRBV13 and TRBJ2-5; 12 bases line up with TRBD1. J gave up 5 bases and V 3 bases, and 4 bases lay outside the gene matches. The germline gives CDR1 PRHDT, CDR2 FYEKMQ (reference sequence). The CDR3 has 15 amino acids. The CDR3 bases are TGTGCCAGCAGCTTTGGGGACAGGGGGCAGGAGACCCAGTACTTC. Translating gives CASSFGDRGQETQYF.

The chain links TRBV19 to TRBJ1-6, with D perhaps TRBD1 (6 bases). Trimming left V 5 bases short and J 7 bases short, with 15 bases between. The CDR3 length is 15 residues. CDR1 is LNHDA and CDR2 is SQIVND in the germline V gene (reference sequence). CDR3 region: CASSVDTGLNSPLHF. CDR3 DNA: TGTGCCAGTAGTGTGGACACAGGGTTGAATTCACCCCTCCACTTT.

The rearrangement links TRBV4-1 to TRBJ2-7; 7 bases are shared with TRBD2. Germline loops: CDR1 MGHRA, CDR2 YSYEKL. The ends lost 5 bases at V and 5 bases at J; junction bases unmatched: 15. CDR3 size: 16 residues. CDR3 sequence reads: CASSYGPREGPDEQYF. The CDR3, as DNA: TGCGCCAGCAGCTACGGCCCGAGGGAGGGACCCGACGAGCAGTACTTC.

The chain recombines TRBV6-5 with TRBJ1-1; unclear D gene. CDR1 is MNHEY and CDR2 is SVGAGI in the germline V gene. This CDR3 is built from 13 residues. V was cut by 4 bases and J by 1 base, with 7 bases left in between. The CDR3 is CASSLNKNTEAFF. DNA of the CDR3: TGTGCCAGCAGTTTAAACAAGAACACTGAAGCTTTCTTT.

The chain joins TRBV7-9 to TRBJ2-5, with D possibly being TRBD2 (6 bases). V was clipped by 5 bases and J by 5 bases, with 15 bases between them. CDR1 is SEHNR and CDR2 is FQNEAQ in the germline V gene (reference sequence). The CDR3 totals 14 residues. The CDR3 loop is CASSERGGSETQYF. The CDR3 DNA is TGTGCCAGCAGCGAAAGGGGAGGATCGGAGACCCAGTACTTC.

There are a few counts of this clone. The CDR3 DNA sequence: TGTGCCAGCAGTTACTCTACAGGGGTCGGGGCCAACGTCCTGACTTTC. It is translated as CASSYSTGVGANVLTF. The chain recombines TRBV6-5 with TRBJ2-6, with 7 bases lining up with TRBD1. There are 16 residues in the CDR3. The germline V gene encodes CDR1 MNHEY and CDR2 SVGAGI. The V segment lost 0 bases and the J segment 4 bases; nucleotides outside the gene matches: 3.

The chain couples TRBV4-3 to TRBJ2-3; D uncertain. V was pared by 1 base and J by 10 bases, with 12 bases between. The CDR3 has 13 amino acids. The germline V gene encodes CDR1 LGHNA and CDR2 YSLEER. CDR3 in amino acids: CASSQGFGAAQYF. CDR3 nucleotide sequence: TGCGCCAGCAGCCAAGGTTTTGGAGCTGCGCAGTATTTT.

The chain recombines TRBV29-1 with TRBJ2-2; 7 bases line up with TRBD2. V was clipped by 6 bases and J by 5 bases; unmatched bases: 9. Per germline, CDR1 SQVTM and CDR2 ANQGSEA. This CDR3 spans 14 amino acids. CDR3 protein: CSVTGGKETGELFF. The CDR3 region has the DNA TGCAGCGTGACCGGGGGGAAAGAGACCGGGGAGCTGTTTTTT.

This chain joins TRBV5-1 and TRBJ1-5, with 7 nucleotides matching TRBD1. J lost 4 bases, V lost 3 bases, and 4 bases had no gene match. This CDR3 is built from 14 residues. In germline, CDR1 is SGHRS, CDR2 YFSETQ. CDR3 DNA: TGCGCCAGCAGCTCGGAGGGACAGAATCAGCCCCAGCATTTT. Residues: CASSSEGQNQPQHF.

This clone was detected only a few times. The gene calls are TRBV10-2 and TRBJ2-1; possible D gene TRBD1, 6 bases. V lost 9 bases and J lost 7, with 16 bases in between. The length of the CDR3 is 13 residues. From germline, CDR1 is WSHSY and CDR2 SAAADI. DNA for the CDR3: TGCGCCAGTCAGTTCGCAGGGGAGAATGAGCAGTTCTTC. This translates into CASQFAGENEQFF.

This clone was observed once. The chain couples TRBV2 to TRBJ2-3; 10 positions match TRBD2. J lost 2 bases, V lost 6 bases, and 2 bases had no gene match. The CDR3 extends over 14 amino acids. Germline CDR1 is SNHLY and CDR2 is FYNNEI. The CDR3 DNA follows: TGTGCCAGCAGAGGACTAGCGGACACAGATACGCAGTATTTT. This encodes CASRGLADTDTQYF.

As DNA, the CDR3 is TGTGCCAGCAGCAGGGGACTAGCGGGAGGGATCGAGCAGTACTTC. Encoded protein: CASSRGLAGGIEQYF. The genes are TRBV11-2 and TRBJ2-7, with 16 bases lining up with TRBD2. Germline assignment: CDR1 SGHAT and CDR2 FQNNGV. With V trimmed by 5 bases and J by 6 bases, 4 bases remained unmatched. This CDR3 has 15 amino acids.

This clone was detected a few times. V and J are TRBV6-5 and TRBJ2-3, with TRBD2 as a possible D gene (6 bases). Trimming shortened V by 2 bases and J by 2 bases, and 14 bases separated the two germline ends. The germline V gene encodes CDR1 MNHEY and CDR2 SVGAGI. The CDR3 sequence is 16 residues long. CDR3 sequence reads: CASSYGVGLATDTQYF. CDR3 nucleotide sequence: TGTGCCAGCAGTTACGGTGTGGGACTGGCCACAGATACGCAGTATTTT.

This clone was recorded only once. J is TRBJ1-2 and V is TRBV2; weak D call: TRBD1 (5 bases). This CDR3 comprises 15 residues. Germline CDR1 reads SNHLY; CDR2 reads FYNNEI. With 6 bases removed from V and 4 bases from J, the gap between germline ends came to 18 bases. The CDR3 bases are TGTGCCAGCAGCACCCGGGGGTCTACTCCCTATGGCTACACCTTC. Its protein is CASSTRGSTPYGYTF.

This CDR3 reads CASSQHQQVLGEQYF. The DNA of the CDR3 is TGTGCCAGCAGTCAACACCAACAGGTCCTGGGGGAGCAGTACTTC. The V call is TRBV14, the J call TRBJ2-7; weak D call: TRBD1 (5 bases). Germline V gives CDR1 SGHDN, CDR2 FVKESK. The CDR3 length is 15 residues. V was pared by 6 bases and J by 7 bases, with 22 bases between.

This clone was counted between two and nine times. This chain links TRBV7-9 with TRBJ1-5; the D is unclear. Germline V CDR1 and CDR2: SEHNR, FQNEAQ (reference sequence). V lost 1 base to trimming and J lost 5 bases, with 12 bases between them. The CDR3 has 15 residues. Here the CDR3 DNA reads TGTGCCAGCAGCTTAGGGAGTCAGACTGATCAGCCCCAGCATTTT. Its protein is CASSLGSQTDQPQHF. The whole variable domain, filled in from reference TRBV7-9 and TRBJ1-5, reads DTGVSQNPRHKITKRGQNVTFRCDPISEHNRLYWYRQTLGQGPEFLTYFQNEAQLEKSRLLSDRFSAERPKGSFSTLEIQRTEQGDSAMYLCASSLGSQTDQPQHFGDGTRLSIL.

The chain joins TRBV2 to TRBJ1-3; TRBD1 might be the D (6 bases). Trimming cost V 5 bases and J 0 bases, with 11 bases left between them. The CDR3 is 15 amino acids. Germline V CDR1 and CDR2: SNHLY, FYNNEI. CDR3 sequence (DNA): TGTGCCAGCAGTCAACAGGGTAACTCTGGAAACACCATATATTTT. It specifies CASSQQGNSGNTIYF.

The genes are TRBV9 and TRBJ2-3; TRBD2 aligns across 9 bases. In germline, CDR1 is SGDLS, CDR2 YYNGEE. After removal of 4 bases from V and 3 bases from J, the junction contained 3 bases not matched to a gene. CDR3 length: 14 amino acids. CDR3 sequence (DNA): TGTGCCAGCAGCCTTAGCGGGGGAACAGATACGCAGTATTTT. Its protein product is CASSLSGGTDTQYF.

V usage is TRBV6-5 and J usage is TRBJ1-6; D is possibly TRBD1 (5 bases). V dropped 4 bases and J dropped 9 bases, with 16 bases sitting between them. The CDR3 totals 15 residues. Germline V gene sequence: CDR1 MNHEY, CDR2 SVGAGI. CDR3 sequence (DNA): TGTGCCAGCAGTTGGGGTTTATTCGGGGGTTCACCCCTCCACTTT. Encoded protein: CASSWGLFGGSPLHF.

The CDR3 bases are TGTGCCAGCAGCCCCCAACAGGGAGCCACAGATACGCAGTATTTT. Translation: CASSPQQGATDTQYF. The chain has TRBV7-3 and TRBJ2-3, with a possible D match to TRBD1 (6 bases). V dropped 5 bases and J dropped 2 bases, with 14 bases sitting between them. From germline, CDR1 is SGHTA and CDR2 FQGTGA. The CDR3 is made up of 15 amino acids.

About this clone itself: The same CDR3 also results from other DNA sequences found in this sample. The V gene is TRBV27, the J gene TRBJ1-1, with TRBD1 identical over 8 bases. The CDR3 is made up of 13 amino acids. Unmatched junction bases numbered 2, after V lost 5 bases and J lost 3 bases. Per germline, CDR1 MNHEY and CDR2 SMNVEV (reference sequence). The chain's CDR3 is CASSGQGDTEAFF. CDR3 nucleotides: TGTGCCAGCAGTGGACAGGGCGACACTGAAGCTTTCTTT.

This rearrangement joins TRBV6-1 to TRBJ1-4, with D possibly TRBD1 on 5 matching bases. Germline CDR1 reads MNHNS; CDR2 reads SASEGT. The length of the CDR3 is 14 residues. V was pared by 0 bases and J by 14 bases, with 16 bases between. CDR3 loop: CASSEAVALEGLFF. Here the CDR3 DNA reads TGTGCCAGCAGTGAAGCGGTTGCGTTGGAGGGGCTGTTTTTT.

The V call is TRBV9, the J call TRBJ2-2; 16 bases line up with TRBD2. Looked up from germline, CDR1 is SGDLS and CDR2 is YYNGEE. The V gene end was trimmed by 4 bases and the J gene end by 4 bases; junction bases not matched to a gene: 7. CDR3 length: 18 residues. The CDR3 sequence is CASSRTGTSGGATGELFF. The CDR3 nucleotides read TGTGCCAGCAGCCGGACCGGGACTAGCGGGGGGGCCACCGGGGAGCTGTTTTTT.

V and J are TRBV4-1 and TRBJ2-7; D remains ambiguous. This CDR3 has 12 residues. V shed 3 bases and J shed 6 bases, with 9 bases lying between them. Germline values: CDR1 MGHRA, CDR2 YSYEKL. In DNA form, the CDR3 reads TGCGCCAGCAGCCACACAGTGGGCGAGCAGTACTTC. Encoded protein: CASSHTVGEQYF.

The DNA for the CDR3 is TGTGCCAGCAGCAAGACAGTTGCCCAACCTCAGCCCCAGCATTTT. It is translated as CASSKTVAQPQPQHF. This sequence joins TRBV6-5 and TRBJ1-5; tentatively, D is TRBD1 (5 bases). V gave up 6 bases and J gave up 6 bases, with 18 bases separating them. This CDR3 region has 15 residues. Germline V lookup: CDR1 MNHEY, CDR2 SVGAGI.

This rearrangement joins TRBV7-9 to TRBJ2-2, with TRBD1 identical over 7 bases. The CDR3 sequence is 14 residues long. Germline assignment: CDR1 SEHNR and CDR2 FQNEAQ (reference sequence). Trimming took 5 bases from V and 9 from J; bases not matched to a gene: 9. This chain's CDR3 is CASSRDRDGRELFF. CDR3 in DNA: TGTGCCAGCAGCCGCGACAGGGACGGACGGGAGCTGTTTTTT.

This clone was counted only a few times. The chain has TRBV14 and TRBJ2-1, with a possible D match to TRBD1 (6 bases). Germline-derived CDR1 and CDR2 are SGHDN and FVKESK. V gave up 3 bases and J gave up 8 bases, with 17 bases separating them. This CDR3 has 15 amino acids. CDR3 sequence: CASSHLHRVSDEQFF. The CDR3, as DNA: TGTGCCAGCAGCCATTTGCACAGGGTCTCGGATGAGCAGTTCTTC.